Below are 22 T cell receptor beta chains sequenced from a single sample in a study of T cell responses to AZD1222 COVID-19 vaccine. Here immunoSEQ multiplex PCR was the method, and the copy in TCRdb shows in-frame clones only, minus some. The sample includes 95,000 to 150,000 clones, more than 80% of them seen just once. The sample in question was peripheral blood, obtained on day 0 of AZD1222 vaccination. Receptors were obtained from an adult in good health.

This clone has just one count. The DNA of the CDR3 is TGTGCCAGCAGCCCTCACAGCGGGGGGGCCACCGGGGAGCTGTTTTTT. It specifies CASSPHSGGATGELFF. This rearrangement joins TRBV7-2 to TRBJ2-2, with 10 bases identical to TRBD2. Trimming at V came to 5 bases and at J to 4 bases, leaving 7 bases not matched to a gene. CDR1 and CDR2 (germline): SGHTA, FQGNSA. The CDR3 is made up of 16 amino acids.

The chain links TRBV5-1 to TRBJ1-3, with D unresolved. The germline V and J ends were trimmed by 3 bases and 0 bases, with 16 bases remaining between them. The germline V gene has CDR1 SGHRS and CDR2 YFSETQ. The CDR3 is 17 amino acids. The CDR3 coding sequence is TGCGCCAGCAGCTCCCATGCGGTTAGCGCCTCTGGAAACACCATATATTTT. Translating it yields CASSSHAVSASGNTIYF.

This chain uses TRBV27 with TRBJ2-1, with a possible D match to TRBD2 (5 bases). The V gene lost 6 bases and the J gene lost 5 bases, with 17 bases spanning the gap. The CDR3 length is 15 residues. The germline CDR1 and CDR2 sequences are MNHEY and SMNVEV (reference sequence). The DNA of the CDR3 is TGTGCCAGCAGGCTCTCAGGTAGCGACAACAATGAGCAGTTCTTC. This sequence encodes CASRLSGSDNNEQFF.

V usage is TRBV5-6 and J usage is TRBJ2-1, with TRBD1 matching over 8 bases. The CDR3 is made up of 15 amino acids. Germline-derived CDR1 and CDR2 are SGHDT and YYEEEE. The trim removed 4 bases at V and 3 bases at J, leaving 6 bases unmatched. The CDR3 region has the DNA TGTGCCAGCAGCGAGAGGGACAGGAGCTACAATGAGCAGTTCTTC. This codes for CASSERDRSYNEQFF. Supplemented by reference TRBV5-6 and TRBJ2-1, the full variable domain reads DAGVTQSPTHLIKTRGQQVTLRCSPKSGHDTVSWYQQALGQGPQFIFQYYEEEERQRGNFPDRFSGHQFPNYSSELNVNALLLGDSALYLCASSERDRSYNEQFFGPGTRLTVL.

This chain uses TRBV4-2 with TRBJ2-5; tentative D call: TRBD1 (6 bases). CDR3 length: 18 residues. With 1 base removed from V and 4 bases from J, the gap between germline ends came to 22 bases. Germline CDR1 LGHNA, CDR2 YNFKEQ. The CDR3 sequence is CASSQAGLQGFGGETQYF. The CDR3 DNA is TGTGCCAGCAGCCAAGCTGGGCTACAGGGCTTCGGCGGAGAGACCCAGTACTTC.

The rearrangement joins TRBV3-1 (or the pseudogene TRBV3-2) to TRBJ2-7; D perhaps matches TRBD2 (6 bases). The CDR3 spans 15 residues. V lost 1 base and J lost 3, with 13 bases in between. Per the germline V gene, CDR1 is LGHDT and CDR2 is YNNKEL (reference sequence). CDR3 nucleotide sequence: TGTGCCAGCAGCCAAGGACTAGGGAATCTCTACGAGCAGTACTTC. Protein sequence: CASSQGLGNLYEQYF.

A few counts support this clone. The chain joins TRBV7-9 to TRBJ1-5; possible D gene TRBD1, 5 bases. Germline values: CDR1 SEHNR, CDR2 FQNEAQ (reference sequence). CDR3 length: 16 residues. Trimming removed 0 bases at V and 7 bases at J, with 16 bases between. The CDR3 sequence is CASSLATSGGVQPQHF. CDR3 sequence (DNA): TGTGCCAGCAGCTTAGCCACATCTGGGGGAGTCCAGCCCCAGCATTTT. The whole variable domain, filled in from reference TRBV7-9 and TRBJ1-5, reads DTGVSQNPRHKITKRGQNVTFRCDPISEHNRLYWYRQTLGQGPEFLTYFQNEAQLEKSRLLSDRFSAERPKGSFSTLEIQRTEQGDSAMYLCASSLATSGGVQPQHFGDGTRLSIL.

This clone was picked up one time. The V gene is TRBV15, the J gene TRBJ1-6, with D unresolved. V was clipped by 5 bases and J by 12 bases, with 14 bases between them. The germline V gene has CDR1 LNHNV and CDR2 YYDKDF (reference sequence). The CDR3 consists of 13 residues. Here the CDR3 DNA reads TGTGCCACCAGCGTCGGGTCAGCAAGACCCCTCCACTTT. Residues: CATSVGSARPLHF.

CDR3 sequence reads: CASSAPGQEYNYGYTF. The CDR3 bases are TGTGCCAGCAGCGCACCGGGACAGGAGTATAACTATGGCTACACCTTC. The gene calls are TRBV11-2 and TRBJ1-2; 8 nucleotides agree with TRBD1. V shed 5 bases, J shed 1 base, and the junction held 9 bases outside the gene matches. Germline CDR1 is SGHAT and CDR2 is FQNNGV. The CDR3 sequence is 16 residues long.

This chain connects TRBV27 to TRBJ1-6; D not resolved. Germline CDR1 reads MNHEY; CDR2 reads SMNVEV (reference sequence). The CDR3 runs 12 residues. The ends were cut back, 6 bases at V and 7 bases at J, with 7 bases in the middle. As DNA, the CDR3 is TGTGCCAGCAGCCCCCTAAATTCACCCCTCCACTTT. It specifies CASSPLNSPLHF.

The rearrangement links TRBV2 to TRBJ1-6; 8 positions match TRBD1. This CDR3 spans 15 amino acids. CDR1 and CDR2 (germline): SNHLY, FYNNEI. V shed 6 bases, J shed 7 bases, and the junction held 8 bases outside the gene matches. CDR3 DNA: TGTGCCAGCAGCCAGGGGGCCCAGGGCAATTCACCCCTCCACTTT. Translated, it gives CASSQGAQGNSPLHF.

V is TRBV7-6 and J is TRBJ1-3; unclear D gene. There are 14 residues in the CDR3. With 3 bases removed from V and 3 bases from J, the gap between germline ends came to 9 bases. In germline, CDR1 is SGHVS, CDR2 FNYEAQ. CDR3 sequence: CASSLKTNGNTIYF. The CDR3 region has the DNA TGTGCCAGCAGCTTGAAGACAAATGGAAACACCATATATTTT.

The chain uses TRBV5-4 and TRBJ2-1, with 8 positions matching TRBD2. Per the germline V gene, CDR1 is SGHNT and CDR2 is YYREEE (reference sequence). This CDR3 spans 15 amino acids. Trimming cost V 2 bases and J 4 bases; bases outside gene matches: 5. The CDR3 is CASSLRGGSYNEQFF. The CDR3, as DNA: TGTGCCAGCAGCTTACGGGGGGGTTCTTACAATGAGCAGTTCTTC.

The chain recombines TRBV5-5 with TRBJ1-5, with TRBD1 matching 10 bases. The germline CDR1 and CDR2 sequences are SGHKS and YYEKEE (reference sequence). The V and J ends lost 1 base and 6 bases, in that order; junction bases with no gene match: 10. This CDR3 comprises 17 residues. Written as DNA, the CDR3 is TGTGCCAGCAGCTTGTCGGTGAAGGACAGGGGGAGTCAGCCCCAGCATTTT. Translation: CASSLSVKDRGSQPQHF.

The genes are TRBV7-2 and TRBJ1-5; D is undetermined. Trimming removed 2 bases from V and 10 bases from J, with 15 bases in between. Germline CDR1 SGHTA, CDR2 FQGNSA. This CDR3 has 14 amino acids. The CDR3 region is CASSLRRHPGPQHF. In nucleotides, the CDR3 is TGTGCCAGCAGCTTACGCAGGCACCCGGGTCCCCAGCATTTT.

This chain uses TRBV29-1 with TRBJ2-7, with 7 bases lining up with TRBD1. The length of the CDR3 is 15 residues. The V and J ends lost 0 bases and 5 bases, in that order; junction bases with no gene match: 10. The germline CDR1 and CDR2 sequences are SQVTM and ANQGSEA. The CDR3 bases are TGCAGCGTTGAAGATCCGGGACAGCCGAAGGACGAGCAGTACTTC. It is translated as CSVEDPGQPKDEQYF.

The V call is TRBV27, the J call TRBJ2-1, with 11 bases that match TRBD2. Losses at the gene ends were 1 base for V and 6 bases for J; bases not matched to a gene: 5. The CDR3 covers 16 residues. Germline V CDR1 and CDR2: MNHEY, SMNVEV (reference sequence). CDR3 region: CASSLWVAGGLNEQFF. The CDR3 nucleotides are TGTGCCAGCAGTTTATGGGTAGCGGGAGGGCTCAATGAGCAGTTCTTC.

V and J are TRBV3-1 (or the pseudogene TRBV3-2) and TRBJ2-1; 8 bases align to TRBD2. The CDR3 consists of 16 residues. The V segment lost 1 base and the J segment 2 bases; nucleotides outside the gene matches: 4. The germline V gene encodes CDR1 LGHDT and CDR2 YNNKEL (reference sequence). The CDR3 DNA sequence: TGTGCCAGCAGCCAAGTGGCGGGGGGACCCTACAATGAGCAGTTCTTC. Protein: CASSQVAGGPYNEQFF.

The V and J genes are TRBV7-2 and TRBJ1-1; D call uncertain. Germline V gene sequence: CDR1 SGHTA, CDR2 FQGNSA. This CDR3 is built from 14 residues. The V and J ends lost 1 base and 1 base respectively, with 7 bases between them. In nucleotides, the CDR3 is TGTGCCAGCAGCTTAGGGCAGGCGAACACTGAAGCTTTCTTT. Protein sequence: CASSLGQANTEAFF.

This clone was seen more than once but under ten times. The V and J genes are TRBV9 and TRBJ2-7; 7 nucleotides line up with TRBD2. Per the germline V gene, CDR1 is SGDLS and CDR2 is YYNGEE. V shed 4 bases and J 0 bases; nucleotides not matched to a gene: 10. The CDR3 has 16 amino acids. The CDR3 reads CASSSHSGPYSYEQYF. CDR3 nucleotides: TGTGCCAGCAGCTCCCATAGCGGGCCCTACTCCTACGAGCAGTACTTC. The complete variable domain, with remaining parts taken from reference TRBV9 and TRBJ2-7, reads DSGVTQTPKHLITATGQRVTLRCSPRSGDLSVYWYQQSLDQGLQFLIQYYNGEERAKGNILERFSAQQFPDLHSELNLSSLELGDSALYFCASSSHSGPYSYEQYFGPGTRLTVT.

The chain couples TRBV6-2 or TRBV6-3 to TRBJ2-2; D not resolved. In germline, CDR1 is MNHEY, CDR2 SVGEGT. The germline V and J ends were trimmed by 0 bases and 0 bases, with 8 bases remaining between them. The length of the CDR3 is 16 residues. As DNA, the CDR3 is TGTGCCAGCAGTTACTCGGCGGTAACGAACACCGGGGAGCTGTTTTTT. This codes for CASSYSAVTNTGELFF.

The chain combines TRBV28 with TRBJ2-1, with TRBD2 matching 7 bases. Losses at the gene ends were 6 bases for V and 8 bases for J; bases not matched to a gene: 13. This CDR3 has 15 amino acids. Germline CDR1 and CDR2: MDHEN and SYDVKM. The CDR3, as DNA: TGTGCCAGCAGGACAAGGACGGGGGGTATCGATGAGCAGTTCTTC. Translation: CASRTRTGGIDEQFF.